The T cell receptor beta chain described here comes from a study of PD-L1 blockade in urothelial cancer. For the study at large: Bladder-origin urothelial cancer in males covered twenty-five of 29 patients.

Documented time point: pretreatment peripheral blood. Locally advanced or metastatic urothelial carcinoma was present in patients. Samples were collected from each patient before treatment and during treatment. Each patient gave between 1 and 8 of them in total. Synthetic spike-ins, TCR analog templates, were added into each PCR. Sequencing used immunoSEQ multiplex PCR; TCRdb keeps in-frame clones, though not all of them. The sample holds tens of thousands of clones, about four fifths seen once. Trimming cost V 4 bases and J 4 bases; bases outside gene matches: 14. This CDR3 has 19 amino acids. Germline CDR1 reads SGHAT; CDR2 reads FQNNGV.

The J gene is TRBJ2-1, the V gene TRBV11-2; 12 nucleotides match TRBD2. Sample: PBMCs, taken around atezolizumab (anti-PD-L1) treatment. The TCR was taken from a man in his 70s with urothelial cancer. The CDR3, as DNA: TGTGCCAGCAGCTGGACCCTAGCGGGGGGGCACAGCAAATACAATGAGCAGTTCTTC. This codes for CASSWTLAGGHSKYNEQFF. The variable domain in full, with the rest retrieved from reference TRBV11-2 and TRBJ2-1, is EAGVAQSPRYKIIEKRQSVAFWCNPISGHATLYWYQQILGQGPKLLIQFQNNGVVDDSQLPKDRFSAERLKGVDSTLKIQPAKLEDSAVYLCASSWTLAGGHSKYNEQFFGPGTRLTVL.